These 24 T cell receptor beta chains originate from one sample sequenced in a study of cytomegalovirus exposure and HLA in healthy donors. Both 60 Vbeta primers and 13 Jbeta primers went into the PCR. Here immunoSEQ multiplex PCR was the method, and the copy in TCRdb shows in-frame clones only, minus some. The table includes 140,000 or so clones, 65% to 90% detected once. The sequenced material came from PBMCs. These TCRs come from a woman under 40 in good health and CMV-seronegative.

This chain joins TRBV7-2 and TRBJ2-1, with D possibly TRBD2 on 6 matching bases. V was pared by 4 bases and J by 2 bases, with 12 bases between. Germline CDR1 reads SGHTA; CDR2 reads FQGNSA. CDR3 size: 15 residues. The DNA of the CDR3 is TGTGCCAGCAGCTATACGGGAGAACCCTACAATGAGCAGTTCTTC. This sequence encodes CASSYTGEPYNEQFF.

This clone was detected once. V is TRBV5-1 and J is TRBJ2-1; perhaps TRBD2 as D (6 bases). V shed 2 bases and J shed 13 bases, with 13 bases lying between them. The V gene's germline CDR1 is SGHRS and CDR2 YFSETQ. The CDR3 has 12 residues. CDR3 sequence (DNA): TGCGCCAGCAGCTTCTGGGGGGAATCTCAGTTCTTC. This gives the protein CASSFWGESQFF.

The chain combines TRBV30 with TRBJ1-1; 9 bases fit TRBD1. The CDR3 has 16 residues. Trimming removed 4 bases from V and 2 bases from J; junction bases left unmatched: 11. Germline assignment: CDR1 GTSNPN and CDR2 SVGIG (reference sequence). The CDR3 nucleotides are TGTGCCTGGACACCGTCCAGGACAGGGGCAAACACTGAAGCTTTCTTT. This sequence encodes CAWTPSRTGANTEAFF. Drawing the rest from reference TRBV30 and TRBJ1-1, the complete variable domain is SQTIHQWPATLVQPVGSPLSLECTVEGTSNPNLYWYRQAAGRGLQLLFYSVGIGQISSEVPQNLSASRPQDRQFILSSKKLLLSDSGFYLCAWTPSRTGANTEAFFGQGTRLTVV.

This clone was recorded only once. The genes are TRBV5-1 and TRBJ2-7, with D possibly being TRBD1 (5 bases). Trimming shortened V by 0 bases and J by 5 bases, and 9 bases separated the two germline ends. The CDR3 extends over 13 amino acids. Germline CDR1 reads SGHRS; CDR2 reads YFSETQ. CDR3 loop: CASSLETEHEQYF. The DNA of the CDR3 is TGCGCCAGCAGCTTGGAGACAGAACACGAGCAGTACTTC.

CDR3 DNA: TGTGCCAGCAGTTTATGGGACAGGGGTTTCTACGAGCAGTACTTC. Protein sequence: CASSLWDRGFYEQYF. The chain links TRBV6-6 to TRBJ2-7; TRBD1 aligns across 10 bases. The CDR3 runs to 15 residues. Germline V gene lookup returns CDR1 MNHNY and CDR2 SVGAGI (reference sequence). Trimming took 4 bases from V and 3 from J; bases not matched to a gene: 6.

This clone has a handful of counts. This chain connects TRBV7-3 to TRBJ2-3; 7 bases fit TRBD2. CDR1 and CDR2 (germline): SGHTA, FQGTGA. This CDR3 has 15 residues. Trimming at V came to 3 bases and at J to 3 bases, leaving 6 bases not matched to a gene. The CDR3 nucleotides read TGTGCCAGCAGCTTTAGAGCGGGGCTGACAGATACGCAGTATTTT. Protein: CASSFRAGLTDTQYF.

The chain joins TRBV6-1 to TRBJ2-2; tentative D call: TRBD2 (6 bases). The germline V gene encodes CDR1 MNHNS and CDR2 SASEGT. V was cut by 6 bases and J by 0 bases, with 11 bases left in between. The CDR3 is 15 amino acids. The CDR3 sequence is CASSPGRANTGELFF. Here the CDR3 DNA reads TGTGCCAGCAGCCCCGGGAGAGCGAACACCGGGGAGCTGTTTTTT.

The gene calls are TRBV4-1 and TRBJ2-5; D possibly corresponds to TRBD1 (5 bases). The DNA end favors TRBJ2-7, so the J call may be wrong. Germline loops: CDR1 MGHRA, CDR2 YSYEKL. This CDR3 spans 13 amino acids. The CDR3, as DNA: TGCGCCAGCAGCCCGACAGTCTCCTACGAGCAGTACTTC. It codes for CASSPTVSYEQYF.

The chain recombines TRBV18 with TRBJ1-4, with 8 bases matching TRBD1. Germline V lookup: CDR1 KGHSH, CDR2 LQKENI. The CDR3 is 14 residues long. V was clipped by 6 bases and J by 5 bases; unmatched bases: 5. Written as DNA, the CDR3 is TGTGCCAGCTCGTCGGGACAGGAGAATGAAAAACTGTTTTTT. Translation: CASSSGQENEKLFF.

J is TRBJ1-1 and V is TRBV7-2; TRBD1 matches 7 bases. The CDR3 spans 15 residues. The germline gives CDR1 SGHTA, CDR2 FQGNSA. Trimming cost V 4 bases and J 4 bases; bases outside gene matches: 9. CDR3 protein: CASSSGTARSTEAFF. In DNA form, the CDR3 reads TGTGCCAGCAGCTCCGGGACAGCGCGAAGCACTGAAGCTTTCTTT.

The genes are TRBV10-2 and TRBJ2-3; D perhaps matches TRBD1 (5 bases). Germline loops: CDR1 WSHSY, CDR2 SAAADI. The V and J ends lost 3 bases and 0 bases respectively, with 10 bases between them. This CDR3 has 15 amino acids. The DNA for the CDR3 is TGCGCCAGCAGTGAACGACAGCTGAGCACAGATACGCAGTATTTT. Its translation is CASSERQLSTDTQYF.

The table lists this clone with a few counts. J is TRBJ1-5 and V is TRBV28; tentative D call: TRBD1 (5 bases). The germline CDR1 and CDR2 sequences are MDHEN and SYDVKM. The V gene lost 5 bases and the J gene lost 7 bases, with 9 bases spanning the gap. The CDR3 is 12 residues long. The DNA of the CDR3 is TGTGCCAGCAGTCCCTCAGGGCAGCCCCAGCATTTT. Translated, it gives CASSPSGQPQHF.

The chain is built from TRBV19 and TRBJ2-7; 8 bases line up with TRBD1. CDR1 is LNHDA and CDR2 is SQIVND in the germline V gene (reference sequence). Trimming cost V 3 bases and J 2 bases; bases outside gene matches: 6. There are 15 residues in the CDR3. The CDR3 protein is CASSIGGTGPYEQYF. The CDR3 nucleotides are TGTGCCAGTAGTATTGGGGGGACAGGACCCTACGAGCAGTACTTC.

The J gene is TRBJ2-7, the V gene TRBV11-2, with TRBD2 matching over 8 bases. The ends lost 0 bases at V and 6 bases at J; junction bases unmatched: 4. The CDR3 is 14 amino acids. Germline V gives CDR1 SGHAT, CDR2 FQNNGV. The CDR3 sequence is CASSLELAAPEQYF. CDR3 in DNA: TGTGCCAGCAGCTTAGAACTAGCGGCTCCCGAGCAGTACTTC.

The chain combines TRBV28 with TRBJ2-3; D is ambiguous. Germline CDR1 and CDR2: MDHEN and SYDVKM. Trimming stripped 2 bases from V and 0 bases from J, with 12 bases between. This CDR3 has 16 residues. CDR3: CASSLTSAASTDTQYF. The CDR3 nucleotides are TGTGCCAGCAGTTTAACTTCCGCGGCTAGCACAGATACGCAGTATTTT.

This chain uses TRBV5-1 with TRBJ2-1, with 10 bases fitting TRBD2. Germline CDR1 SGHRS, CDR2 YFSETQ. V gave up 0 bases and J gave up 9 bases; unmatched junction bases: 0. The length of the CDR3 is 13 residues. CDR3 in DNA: TGCGCCAGCAGCTTGGGACTAGCGGGTGAGCAGTTCTTC. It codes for CASSLGLAGEQFF.

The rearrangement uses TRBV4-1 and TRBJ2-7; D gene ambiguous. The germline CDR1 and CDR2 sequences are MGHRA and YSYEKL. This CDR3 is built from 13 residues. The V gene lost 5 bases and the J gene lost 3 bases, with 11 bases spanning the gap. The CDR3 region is CASSFASDYEQYF. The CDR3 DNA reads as TGCGCCAGCAGCTTCGCGAGCGACTACGAGCAGTACTTC.

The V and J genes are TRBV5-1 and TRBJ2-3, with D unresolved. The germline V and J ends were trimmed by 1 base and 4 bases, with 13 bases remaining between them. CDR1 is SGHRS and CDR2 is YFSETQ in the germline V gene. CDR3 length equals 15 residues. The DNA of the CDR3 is TGCGCCAGCAGCTTGTCCGGTTCGTCCCCAGATACGCAGTATTTT. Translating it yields CASSLSGSSPDTQYF.

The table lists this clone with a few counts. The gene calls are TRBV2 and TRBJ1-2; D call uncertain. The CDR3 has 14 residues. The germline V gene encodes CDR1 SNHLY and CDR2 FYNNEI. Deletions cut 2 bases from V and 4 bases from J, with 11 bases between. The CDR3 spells CASSEYAGSYGYTF. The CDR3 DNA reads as TGTGCCAGCAGTGAATATGCGGGAAGCTATGGCTACACCTTC.

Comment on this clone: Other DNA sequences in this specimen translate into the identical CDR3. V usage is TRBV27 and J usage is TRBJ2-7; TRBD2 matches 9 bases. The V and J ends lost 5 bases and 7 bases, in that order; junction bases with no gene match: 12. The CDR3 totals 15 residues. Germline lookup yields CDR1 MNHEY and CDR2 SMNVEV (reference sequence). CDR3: CASSPSGTSLWEQYF. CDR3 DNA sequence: TGTGCCAGCAGTCCCTCCGGGACTAGCCTGTGGGAGCAGTACTTC.

CDR3 nucleotides: TGTGCCTGGATCGGGGATTCCACCGGGGAGCTGTTTTTT. This gives the protein CAWIGDSTGELFF. V gene TRBV30 combines with J gene TRBJ2-2; D perhaps matches TRBD2 (5 bases). The CDR3 totals 13 residues. V gave up 4 bases and J gave up 4 bases, with 10 bases separating them. Germline values: CDR1 GTSNPN, CDR2 SVGIG (reference sequence).

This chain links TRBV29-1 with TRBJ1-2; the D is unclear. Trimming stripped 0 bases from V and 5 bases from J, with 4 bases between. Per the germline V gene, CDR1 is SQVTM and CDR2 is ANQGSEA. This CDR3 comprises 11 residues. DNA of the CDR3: TGCAGCGTTGAAGAACGGTATGGCTACACCTTC. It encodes CSVEERYGYTF. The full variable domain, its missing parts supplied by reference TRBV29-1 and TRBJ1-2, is SAVISQKPSRDICQRGTSLTIQCQVDSQVTMMFWYRQQPGQSLTLIATANQGSEATYESGFVIDKFPISRPNLTFSTLTVSNMSPEDSSIYLCSVEERYGYTFGSGTRLTVV.

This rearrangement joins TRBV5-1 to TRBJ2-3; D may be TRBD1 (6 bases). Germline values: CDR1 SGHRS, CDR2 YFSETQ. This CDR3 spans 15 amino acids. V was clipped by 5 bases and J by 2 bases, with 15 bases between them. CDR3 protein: CASRDTQGYTDTQYF. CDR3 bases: TGCGCCAGCAGGGATACACAGGGATACACAGATACGCAGTATTTT.

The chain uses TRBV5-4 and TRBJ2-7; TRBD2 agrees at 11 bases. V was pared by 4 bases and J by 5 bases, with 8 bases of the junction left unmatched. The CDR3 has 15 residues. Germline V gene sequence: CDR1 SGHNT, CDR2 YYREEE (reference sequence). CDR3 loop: CASSPTSGRFNEQYF. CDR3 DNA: TGTGCCAGCAGCCCAACTAGCGGGAGATTCAACGAGCAGTACTTC.